These 20 T cell receptor beta chains were all obtained from the same sample, sequenced in a study of glioma-infiltrating T cells. Using RNA template, CDR3s of TCR alpha and beta were amplified with iRepertoire arm-PCR. Using its own MiXCR run on the multiplex PCR reads, TCRdb lists one record per CDR3 protein. The table records some 180,000 distinct CDR3 sequences, 25% to 35% of them present only once. Sequencing input: glioma tissue, nonneoplastic brain tissue, or PBMCs (not recorded which). Every receptor here comes from a human donor with low-grade glioma or glioblastoma, undergoing nonglioma brain surgery, or in good health (not recorded which).

The table lists this clonotype with a count of one. The chain joins TRBV27 to TRBJ2-5, with D perhaps matching TRBD1 (6 bases). The germline V gene has CDR1 MNHEY and CDR2 SMNVEV (reference sequence). The ends were cut back, 6 bases at V and 1 base at J, with 12 bases in the middle. This CDR3 has 14 amino acids. CDR3 nucleotides: TGTGCCAGCAGCCGCAGGGGACGCCAAGAGACCCAGTACTTC. This codes for CASSRRGRQETQYF.

This clonotype has ten or more counts. The genes are TRBV20-1 and TRBJ2-6; D possibly matches TRBD1 or TRBD2 (7 bases each). The germline V and J ends were trimmed by 3 bases and 4 bases, with 13 bases remaining between them. CDR1 is DFQATT and CDR2 is SNEGSKA in the germline V gene (reference sequence). The CDR3 runs 15 residues. DNA of the CDR3: TGCAGTGCTAGGGGAGGGGGCGCAGGGGCCAACGTCCTGACTTTC. Translated, it gives CSARGGGAGANVLTF.

This clonotype has more than one count but fewer than ten. CDR3 in amino acids: CASSVEPGDYNSPLHF. CDR3 DNA: TGTGCCAGCAGCGTAGAACCGGGAGACTATAATTCACCCCTCCACTTT. J is TRBJ1-6 and V is TRBV9; no clear D. Germline loops: CDR1 SGDLS, CDR2 YYNGEE. Trimming shortened V by 0 bases and J by 3 bases, and 10 bases separated the two germline ends. This CDR3 contains 16 residues. Using reference TRBV9 and TRBJ1-6 for the parts outside the CDR3, the full variable domain is DSGVTQTPKHLITATGQRVTLRCSPRSGDLSVYWYQQSLDQGLQFLIQYYNGEERAKGNILERFSAQQFPDLHSELNLSSLELGDSALYFCASSVEPGDYNSPLHFGNGTRLTVT.

This clonotype appeared a few times. One junction end disagrees with the germline gene, perhaps due to a read error. V usage is TRBV3-1 and J usage is TRBJ2-2; a weak D match, TRBD2 (6 bases). The CDR3 is made up of 16 amino acids. Germline CDR1 LGHDT, CDR2 YNNKEL (reference sequence). CDR3 coding DNA: TGTGCCAGCAGCTACCCAGGGCTAGCGCCGACCGGGGGGCTGTTTTTT. This encodes CASSYPGLAPTGGLFF.

There are a few counts of this clonotype. This sequence joins TRBV5-5 and TRBJ2-1; 7 bases match TRBD1. The CDR3 is made up of 14 amino acids. Germline CDR1 reads SGHKS; CDR2 reads YYEKEE (reference sequence). The ends lost 3 bases at V and 4 bases at J; junction bases unmatched: 4. The CDR3 coding sequence is TGTGCCAGCAGCTCGACAGGGTTGTACAATGAGCAGTTCTTC. Translated: CASSSTGLYNEQFF.

Many counts were recorded for this clonotype. The CDR3 sequence is CASSQEGQGMDTIYF. In DNA, the CDR3 is TGCGCCAGCAGCCAGGAGGGACAGGGGATGGACACCATATATTTT. The rearrangement uses TRBV4-1 and TRBJ1-3; 10 bases are shared with TRBD1. V lost 3 bases, J lost 8 bases, and 7 bases stayed unmatched. The length of the CDR3 is 15 residues. Germline CDR1 reads MGHRA; CDR2 reads YSYEKL.

The chain joins TRBV5-4 to TRBJ1-6; the D gene is possibly TRBD1 (5 bases). V was pared by 4 bases and J by 7 bases, with 18 bases between. There are 16 residues in the CDR3. Germline CDR1 and CDR2: SGHNT and YYREEE (reference sequence). DNA for the CDR3: TGTGCCAGCAGCCCTATCAGGACCGGGGGAAATTCACCCCTCCACTTT. This translates into CASSPIRTGGNSPLHF.

In regard to this clonotype: Being one base from a much bigger clone, this may be a read error. V gene TRBV24-1 combines with J gene TRBJ2-7, with D tentatively TRBD2 (6 bases). Germline CDR1 reads KGHDR; CDR2 reads SFDVKD. Trimming removed 6 bases from V and 3 bases from J, with 14 bases in between. The CDR3 is made up of 14 amino acids. CDR3 in amino acids: CATSPAGSYYEQYF. The CDR3 DNA sequence: TGTGCCACCAGTCCGGCGGGGAGTTACTACGAGCAGTACTTC.

Comment on this clonotype: A much larger clone differs from this one at a single base, so this may be a read error. The rearrangement uses TRBV7-2 and TRBJ2-5; D might be TRBD1 (5 bases). Deletions cut 6 bases from V and 4 bases from J, with 15 bases between. The CDR3 is 14 residues long. Germline V gene sequence: CDR1 SGHTA, CDR2 FQGNSA. The CDR3 DNA reads TGTGCCAGCAGGAATTTTCACAGGCGAGAGACCCAGTACTTC. This translates into CASRNFHRRETQYF. The entire variable domain, with the rest obtained from reference TRBV7-2 and TRBJ2-5, is as follows: GAGVSQSPSNKVTEKGKDVELRCDPISGHTALYWYRQSLGQGLEFLIYFQGNSAPDKSGLPSDRFSAERTGGSVSTLTIQRTQQEDSAVYLCASRNFHRRETQYFGPGTRLLVL.

This clonotype came up many times. The V call is TRBV28, the J call TRBJ2-7; a possible D gene is TRBD2 (6 bases). The CDR3 runs to 16 residues. V was trimmed by 8 bases and J by 0 bases, leaving 20 bases between them. CDR1 is MDHEN and CDR2 is SYDVKM in the germline V gene. The CDR3 loop reads CASASDTASASYEQYF. CDR3 coding DNA: TGTGCCAGCGCCTCGGATACAGCTAGCGCCTCCTACGAGCAGTACTTC.

Note on this clonotype: A much bigger clone sits one base away, suggesting this may be a read error. The chain recombines TRBV11-2 with TRBJ2-3, with D possibly matching TRBD1 (5 bases). Germline CDR1 is SGHAT and CDR2 is FQNNGV. The CDR3 is made up of 17 amino acids. The CDR3 region is CASSLDPAGRATDTRYF. CDR3 nucleotides: TGTGCCAGCAGCTTAGATCCCGCAGGGCGAGCCACAGATACGCGGTATTTT.

This chain uses TRBV14 with TRBJ2-1; 8 bases map to TRBD2. The CDR3 runs 16 residues. The germline V gene encodes CDR1 SGHDN and CDR2 FVKESK. The ends lost 3 bases at V and 8 bases at J; junction bases unmatched: 12. The CDR3 nucleotides are TGTGCCAGCAGCCACCTCCCGGGACTAGACAATTATGAGCAGTTCTTC. It is translated as CASSHLPGLDNYEQFF.

This clonotype was counted many times. The chain couples TRBV29-1 to TRBJ1-6; no reliable D call. In germline, CDR1 is SQVTM, CDR2 ANQGSEA. V lost 5 bases and J lost 7, with 15 bases in between. There are 14 residues in the CDR3. CDR3 loop: CSVQKPKPNSPLHF. The CDR3, as DNA: TGCAGCGTTCAAAAGCCGAAGCCGAATTCACCCCTCCACTTT.

Comment on this clonotype: A much larger clone lies a single base off, so this may be a read error. The J gene is TRBJ1-2, the V gene TRBV18, with TRBD1 as a possible D gene (5 bases). CDR1 and CDR2 from the germline V gene are KGHSH and LQKENI. The CDR3 has 14 amino acids. The CDR3 bases are TGTACCAGCTCACCACCGGTGACAGCGGGGGGCTACACCTTC. It is translated as CTSSPPVTAGGYTF. Together with reference TRBV18 and TRBJ1-2, the CDR3 gives the full variable domain: NAGVMQNPRHLVRRRGQEARLRCSPMKGHSHVYWYRQLPEEGLKFMVYLQKENIIDESGMPKERFSAEFPKEGPSILRIQQVVRGDSAAYFCTSSPPVTAGGYTFGSGTRLTVV.

This clonotype was seen repeatedly, ten times or more. The V call is TRBV6-1, the J call TRBJ1-2, with D perhaps matching TRBD1 (6 bases). This CDR3 is 13 amino acids long. Between the trimmed V and J ends, which lost 2 bases and 2 bases, there was a span of 6 bases. Germline values: CDR1 MNHNS, CDR2 SASEGT. The CDR3 sequence is CASSETGNYGYTF. CDR3 sequence (DNA): TGTGCCAGCAGTGAAACAGGGAACTATGGCTACACCTTC.

This clonotype was counted many times. CDR3 nucleotides: TGTGCCAGCAGACAGTTTTCAGCCTACGAGCAGTACTTC. Protein product: CASRQFSAYEQYF. The gene calls are TRBV28 and TRBJ2-7; unclear D gene. Germline V gene sequence: CDR1 MDHEN, CDR2 SYDVKM. The V end lost 6 bases, the J end lost 2 bases, and 11 bases lay between the germline ends. CDR3 length: 13 residues.

In its sample, this clonotype was seen once. The chain recombines TRBV7-2 with TRBJ1-6, with 9 bases aligning to TRBD1. Germline values: CDR1 SGHTA, CDR2 FQGNSA. Losses at the gene ends were 5 bases for V and 7 bases for J; bases not matched to a gene: 6. The CDR3 consists of 15 residues. The CDR3 loop is CASSGDRAVNSPLHF. DNA for the CDR3: TGTGCCAGCAGCGGGGACAGGGCGGTGAATTCACCCCTCCACTTT.

The rearrangement uses TRBV29-1 and TRBJ1-2; 12 bases map to TRBD1. From germline, CDR1 is SQVTM and CDR2 ANQGSEA. V trimming: 5 bases; J trimming: 5 bases; junction bases outside the gene matches: 9. The CDR3 has 15 residues. CDR3 nucleotides: TGCAGCGTTCTCGGGACAGGGGGCGAGAGGTATGGCTACACCTTC. Its translation is CSVLGTGGERYGYTF. The full variable domain, with the rest looked up from reference TRBV29-1 and TRBJ1-2, is SAVISQKPSRDICQRGTSLTIQCQVDSQVTMMFWYRQQPGQSLTLIATANQGSEATYESGFVIDKFPISRPNLTFSTLTVSNMSPEDSSIYLCSVLGTGGERYGYTFGSGTRLTVV.

This clonotype showed up many times. V gene TRBV28 combines with J gene TRBJ2-7; D possibly uses TRBD1 or TRBD2 (5 bases each). V was pared by 7 bases and J by 5 bases, with 18 bases between. There are 14 residues in the CDR3. The germline V gene has CDR1 MDHEN and CDR2 SYDVKM. CDR3 region: CASTSGPPSDEQYF. In DNA, the CDR3 is TGTGCCAGCACCTCGGGGCCACCCTCTGACGAGCAGTACTTC.

The chain has TRBV12-3 or TRBV12-4 and TRBJ2-2, with TRBD1 as a possible D gene (5 bases). This CDR3 region has 13 residues. Trimming removed 2 bases from V and 6 bases from J, with 7 bases in between. The CDR3 DNA reads TGTGCCAGCAGTTTACAGGGATCCGGGGAGCTGTTTTTT. It is translated as CASSLQGSGELFF.